This T cell receptor (beta chain) was obtained from a study of T cells in women clearing cervical HPV infection. Findings and limits, study-wide: CIN3+ cases had significantly higher TCR richness than controls; evenness did not differ.

CDR1 and CDR2 (germline): DFQATT, SNEGSKA (reference sequence). This CDR3 contains 15 residues. Trimming removed 0 bases at V and 5 bases at J, with 13 bases between. Assay used: immunoSEQ multiplex PCR; TCRdb lists only in-frame clones, some missing. Its table records tens of thousands of clones. Concerning this clone: No antigen is known for it. The read finishes 3 residues shy of the CDR3 end, and the germline J gene is used to complete it.

This clonotype was sampled from a woman between 18 and 70 years old with a cervical HPV16 infection that either progressed to CIN3+ or cleared (not recorded which). The source material was blood buffy coat. The J gene is TRBJ1-4, the V gene TRBV20-1; unclear D gene. The CDR3 spells CSARDRRNPNEKLFF. Incomplete CDR3 DNA: TGCAGTGCTAGAGATCGCAGGAACCCAAATGAAAAA.